Below, 23 T cell receptor beta chains from the same sample are listed, as sequenced in a study of T-cell memory formation after mild COVID-19. TCRdb called the 5' RACE reads again in MiXCR, with one record for every CDR3 protein. The sample gives hundreds of thousands of distinct CDR3 sequences, 18% of which show up once; 9.5% to 15% is in the top ten. Specimen: PBMCs or a T cell subset sorted from them (not recorded which). All receptors derive from an adult woman who had mild COVID-19 (a few samples of this study predate the infection). Cell type and time point are not known.

This clonotype was seen only a few times. The V call is TRBV6-1, the J call TRBJ2-7, with 8 nucleotides matching TRBD2. V was clipped by 5 bases and J by 4 bases; unmatched bases: 13. Germline lookup yields CDR1 MNHNS and CDR2 SASEGT. The CDR3 is made up of 16 amino acids. CDR3 residues: CASSYSPGGVIYEQYF. For the CDR3, the DNA is TGTGCCAGCAGTTACTCGCCGGGGGGGGTGATATACGAGCAGTACTTC.

This clonotype was counted between two and nine times. This chain uses TRBV30 with TRBJ2-7, with 7 bases lining up with TRBD2. CDR3 length: 15 residues. The ends lost 2 bases at V and 1 base at J; junction bases unmatched: 8. Germline V gene lookup returns CDR1 GTSNPN and CDR2 SVGIG (reference sequence). The DNA for the CDR3 is TGTGCCTGGAGTCCCAGCGGGGTTTTGTCCTACGAGCAGTACTTC. Translation: CAWSPSGVLSYEQYF.

The chain is built from TRBV7-2 and TRBJ2-7; a possible D gene is TRBD1 (6 bases). CDR3 length equals 14 residues. V was pared by 1 base and J by 6 bases, with 13 bases between. In germline, CDR1 is SGHTA, CDR2 FQGNSA. CDR3 region: CASSLGTGPTEQYF. CDR3 DNA: TGTGCCAGCAGCTTAGGTACAGGGCCGACCGAGCAGTACTTC.

This chain links TRBV29-1 with TRBJ2-1, with 11 bases matching TRBD2. CDR3 size: 13 residues. CDR1 SQVTM and CDR2 ANQGSEA come from the germline V gene. Germline trimming cut 2 bases from V and 12 bases from J; bases unmatched to any gene: 6. CDR3 residues: CSVELAGGPTQFF. CDR3 DNA: TGCAGCGTTGAATTAGCGGGAGGGCCGACGCAGTTCTTC.

In this sample, this clonotype turned up many times. The V gene is TRBV5-1, the J gene TRBJ2-5, with 14 bases that match TRBD2. J lost 3 bases, V lost 4 bases, and 5 bases had no gene match. Per germline, CDR1 SGHRS and CDR2 YFSETQ. The CDR3 loop spans 16 amino acids. The CDR3 region has the DNA TGCGCCAGCAGCATCGGACTAGCGGGGGGAGAAGAGACCCAGTACTTC. The encoded protein is CASSIGLAGGEETQYF.

The table lists this clonotype with a few counts. At one of its ends the junction is not consistent with the germline gene, which may arise from a read error. The chain carries TRBV11-2 and TRBJ1-2; no clear D. The CDR3 sequence is 14 residues long. The V gene's germline CDR1 is SGHAT and CDR2 FQNNGV. The CDR3 region has the DNA TGTGCCAGCAGCTTAGATGGGCAGCACAACATCCCCATTTTC. This codes for CASSLDGQHNIPIF. Full variable domain (rest looked up from reference TRBV11-2 and TRBJ1-2): EAGVAQSPRYKIIEKRQSVAFWCNPISGHATLYWYQQILGQGPKLLIQFQNNGVVDDSQLPKDRFSAERLKGVDSTLKIQPAKLEDSAVYLCASSLDGQHNIPIFGSGTRLTVV.

This clonotype was counted a few times. The rearrangement joins TRBV6-5 to TRBJ2-5; D possibly corresponds to TRBD2 (6 bases). CDR3 length: 14 amino acids. Germline lookup yields CDR1 MNHEY and CDR2 SVGAGI. V gave up 5 bases and J gave up 2 bases, with 12 bases separating them. CDR3 nucleotide sequence: TGTGCCAGCAGTATAAGGACTAATCAAGAGACCCAGTACTTC. Translation: CASSIRTNQETQYF.

This clonotype occurred a few times. The genes are TRBV29-1 and TRBJ2-1, with TRBD1 as a possible D gene (6 bases). The CDR3 length is 13 residues. Trimming removed 1 base from V and 4 bases from J, with 8 bases in between. CDR1 is SQVTM, CDR2 ANQGSEA, per germline. CDR3 in amino acids: CSVEGGQYNEQFF. The DNA for the CDR3 is TGCAGCGTTGAAGGGGGGCAGTACAATGAGCAGTTCTTC.

This clonotype showed up just a few times. The chain uses TRBV5-6 and TRBJ2-1; D may be TRBD2 (5 bases). V lost 4 bases to trimming and J lost 0 bases, with 14 bases between them. CDR3 length: 16 residues. Germline CDR1 and CDR2: SGHDT and YYEEEE. CDR3 amino acids: CASSPMTGSSYNEQFF. Written as DNA, the CDR3 is TGTGCCAGCAGCCCTATGACGGGAAGCTCCTACAATGAGCAGTTCTTC. The full variable domain, with the rest looked up from reference TRBV5-6 and TRBJ2-1, is DAGVTQSPTHLIKTRGQQVTLRCSPKSGHDTVSWYQQALGQGPQFIFQYYEEEERQRGNFPDRFSGHQFPNYSSELNVNALLLGDSALYLCASSPMTGSSYNEQFFGPGTRLTVL.

The genes are TRBV4-1 and TRBJ2-1; TRBD1 might be the D (6 bases). Germline V gene lookup returns CDR1 MGHRA and CDR2 YSYEKL. The CDR3 is made up of 16 amino acids. The ends were cut back, 3 bases at V and 1 base at J, with 13 bases in the middle. CDR3 loop: CASSHLQGWSYNEQFF. The CDR3 DNA follows: TGCGCCAGCAGCCATCTACAGGGATGGTCCTACAATGAGCAGTTCTTC.

The chain uses TRBV4-3 and TRBJ2-1; D gene uncertain. Trimming stripped 1 base from V and 7 bases from J, with 14 bases between. Germline values: CDR1 LGHNA, CDR2 YSLEER. The CDR3 is 15 residues long. For the CDR3, the DNA is TGCGCCAGCAGCCAAGGGGTAGGGCAGGTTAATGAGCAGTTCTTC. Translating gives CASSQGVGQVNEQFF.

This clonotype was detected only a few times. The CDR3 loop is CASSFGVAGRDTQYF. DNA for the CDR3: TGTGCCAGCAGCTTCGGAGTCGCGGGGCGGGATACGCAGTATTTT. The gene calls are TRBV11-2 and TRBJ2-3, with TRBD2 as a possible D gene (6 bases). This CDR3 region has 15 residues. The V gene's germline CDR1 is SGHAT and CDR2 FQNNGV. The ends were cut back, 3 bases at V and 6 bases at J, with 16 bases in the middle.

This clonotype has a handful of counts. V and J are TRBV29-1 and TRBJ2-5, with D perhaps matching TRBD1 or TRBD2 (5 bases each). Trimming took off 5 bases at V and 5 bases at J, with 15 bases between the two ends. Germline V gives CDR1 SQVTM, CDR2 ANQGSEA. This CDR3 comprises 13 residues. This CDR3 reads CSVRGGGRETQYF. The CDR3 bases are TGCAGCGTTAGGGGTGGGGGTAGGGAGACCCAGTACTTC.

This rearrangement joins TRBV4-1 to TRBJ1-2; 9 bases are a match to TRBD1. The V and J ends lost 0 bases and 7 bases, in that order; junction bases with no gene match: 15. This CDR3 region has 18 residues. Germline V gene sequence: CDR1 MGHRA, CDR2 YSYEKL. The CDR3 protein is CASSQDQNPGQGSGGYTF. DNA of the CDR3: TGCGCCAGCAGCCAAGATCAAAATCCCGGACAGGGGAGCGGTGGCTACACCTTC.

The CDR3 nucleotides are TGTGCCAGCAGTTTGGAACTAGCGGGAGGGCCCGTTACGCAGTATTTT. Translating it yields CASSLELAGGPVTQYF. The rearrangement joins TRBV27 to TRBJ2-3; 13 bases are shared with TRBD2. The trim removed 3 bases at V and 8 bases at J, leaving 8 bases unmatched. CDR3 size: 16 residues. Germline values: CDR1 MNHEY, CDR2 SMNVEV (reference sequence).

The CDR3: CASSGTGFLDTGELFF. In nucleotides, the CDR3 is TGTGCCAGCAGCGGCACAGGTTTTCTCGACACCGGGGAGCTGTTTTTT. The chain links TRBV4-2 to TRBJ2-2; the D gene is possibly TRBD1 (5 bases). Trimming left V 5 bases short and J 3 bases short, with 16 bases between. CDR1 is LGHNA, CDR2 YNFKEQ, per germline. This CDR3 has 16 residues.

The V and J genes are TRBV5-1 and TRBJ2-3; D is perhaps TRBD1 (5 bases). Per the germline V gene, CDR1 is SGHRS and CDR2 is YFSETQ. Trimming left V 4 bases short and J 0 bases short, with 18 bases between. This CDR3 has 17 amino acids. CDR3 sequence: CASSREWAGSSTDTQYF. The CDR3 nucleotides read TGCGCCAGCAGCCGTGAGTGGGCAGGGTCTAGCACAGATACGCAGTATTTT.

The CDR3 loop reads CATSSGPGANVLTF. The CDR3 DNA follows: TGTGCCACCAGCTCAGGTCCCGGGGCCAACGTCCTGACTTTC. The V call is TRBV24-1, the J call TRBJ2-6; no firm D call. From germline, CDR1 is KGHDR and CDR2 SFDVKD. The CDR3 is made up of 14 amino acids. V was clipped by 7 bases and J by 4 bases, with 10 bases between them.

V is TRBV24-1 and J is TRBJ2-7; D call uncertain. V gave up 3 bases and J gave up 3 bases, with 5 bases separating them. In germline, CDR1 is KGHDR, CDR2 SFDVKD. This CDR3 spans 12 amino acids. As DNA, the CDR3 is TGTGCCACCAGTGATGGTATCTACGAGCAGTACTTC. This translates into CATSDGIYEQYF.

This clonotype has a handful of counts. The V gene is TRBV9, the J gene TRBJ2-3; 8 positions agree with TRBD2. CDR3 length: 16 residues. The V gene end was trimmed by 0 bases and the J gene end by 0 bases; junction bases not matched to a gene: 3. CDR1 is SGDLS, CDR2 YYNGEE, per germline. The CDR3 sequence is CASSVGTSFSTDTQYF. The CDR3 nucleotides read TGTGCCAGCAGCGTAGGGACTAGCTTTAGCACAGATACGCAGTATTTT.

The chain links TRBV5-1 to TRBJ2-1; possibly TRBD2 for D (6 bases). Trimming shortened V by 1 base and J by 2 bases, and 13 bases separated the two germline ends. This CDR3 is built from 16 residues. Germline CDR1 and CDR2: SGHRS and YFSETQ. Here the CDR3 reads CASSLPLAATYNEQFF. The CDR3 coding sequence is TGCGCCAGCAGCTTGCCGTTAGCGGCGACCTACAATGAGCAGTTCTTC.

The chain couples TRBV20-1 to TRBJ2-2; 7 nucleotides line up with TRBD1. CDR3 length: 14 residues. Trimming took 6 bases from V and 1 from J; bases not matched to a gene: 5. Germline loops: CDR1 DFQATT, CDR2 SNEGSKA (reference sequence). The CDR3 region has the DNA TGCAGTGCAACCGGGACAGTGAACACCGGGGAGCTGTTTTTT. It yields the protein CSATGTVNTGELFF.

This clonotype occurred many times. The chain uses TRBV7-8 and TRBJ2-1; 11 nucleotides line up with TRBD2. V lost 5 bases and J lost 3; bases outside the gene matches: 9. Germline CDR1 is SGHVS and CDR2 is FQNEAQ. The CDR3 contains 17 residues. This CDR3 reads CASSPTPGLADYNEQFF. In DNA form, the CDR3 reads TGTGCCAGCAGCCCAACCCCGGGACTAGCGGACTACAATGAGCAGTTCTTC.